A single sample is the source of the 25 T cell receptor beta chains below, sequenced in a study of tissue T cells after allogeneic stem cell transplantation (dated 2022 in TCRdb). The library was made by the immunoSEQ multiplex PCR assay. The table was pulled from immuneACCESS by TCRdb, which kept in-frame rearrangements only. Such tables lose some clones; where checked, under half of the loss comes from unresolved V genes, and the rest has no known cause. The sample table contains some 19,000 clones; only one count was recorded for approximately 69% of them. The top ten constitute 0.35% to 0.45% of the sample. The sequenced material came from blood. These receptors all stem from a female BALB/c mouse in good health. Regarding MHC type, mice of this strain are H2-d.

Note on this clone: Gene names denote mouse genes. CDR3 loop: CASTSGTGVTEVFF. Partial CDR3 DNA: TGTGCCAGCACCTCCGGGACAGGGGTCACAGAAGTCTTC. This sequence joins TRBV19 and TRBJ1-1, with TRBD1 matching over 10 bases. The read terminates 1 residue ahead of where the CDR3 ends, so the germline J gene completes it. The CDR3 has 14 amino acids. V lost 6 bases and J lost 4; bases outside the gene matches: 6. CDR1 and CDR2 (germline): FNHDT, SITEND (reference sequence).

On this clone: Mouse names are used for the genes. The CDR3 end falls 1 residue outside the read, so it is completed with the germline J gene. The chain employs TRBV4 and TRBJ2-1, with 8 bases matching TRBD1. This CDR3 is 14 amino acids long. CDR1 LGHDT and CDR2 YNNKQL come from the germline V gene (reference sequence). The V gene end was trimmed by 3 bases and the J gene end by 4 bases; junction bases not matched to a gene: 2. The DNA read from the CDR3 is TGTGCCAGCAGCTACAGGGGGCGGTATGCTGAGCAGTTC. Protein: CASSYRGRYAEQF. The complete CDR3 reads CASSYRGRYAEQFF.

Only a few counts were recorded for this clone. Mouse gene names and germline throughout. The observed sequence ends 1 residue before the CDR3 terminus, with the missing tail filled in from the germline J gene. V is TRBV29 and J is TRBJ1-3; 8 nucleotides align to TRBD1. This CDR3 has 15 amino acids. The germline V gene has CDR1 MSHET and CDR2 SYDVDS. The V segment lost 2 bases and the J segment 4 bases; nucleotides outside the gene matches: 4. CDR3 sequence reads: CASSLGRGLGNTLYF. Partial CDR3 DNA: TGTGCTAGCAGTTTAGGCAGGGGGCTCGGAAATACGCTCTAT.

A remark on this clone: Mouse gene names apply. Read sequence stops 1 residue before the CDR3 end, and the germline J gene provides the missing end. J is TRBJ2-4 and V is TRBV26, with D maybe TRBD1 (5 bases). CDR1 KGHPV and CDR2 FQNQEV come from the germline V gene (reference sequence). The CDR3 totals 15 residues. The V end was cut by 0 bases, the J end by 0 bases, with 7 bases between. The covered CDR3 bases are TGTGCCAGCAGTCTGTCGACAGCTAGTCAAAACACCTTGTAC. Amino acid sequence: CASSLSTASQNTLY. The complete CDR3 protein is CASSLSTASQNTLYF.

This clone occurred a few times. Genes and germline are mouse. The read comes to an end 1 residue before the CDR3 does, leaving the germline J gene to fill in the end. The chain has TRBV13-2 and TRBJ2-7; TRBD2 is a possible D gene (6 bases). V lost 5 bases, J lost 3 bases, and 9 bases lay in between. The CDR3 runs 12 residues. Germline V lookup: CDR1 NNHNN, CDR2 SYGAGS (reference sequence). The CDR3 reads CASGFWGYEQYF. The sequenced part of the CDR3 DNA is TGTGCCAGCGGCTTCTGGGGCTATGAACAGTAC.

For this clone: Gene names and germline refer to mouse. CDR3 bases read: TGTGCCAGCAGCCAAGATACCGCAAACACCGGGCAGCTCTAC. Protein sequence: CASSQDTANTGQLY. The complete CDR3 reads CASSQDTANTGQLYF. The chain joins TRBV2 to TRBJ2-2, with unresolved D. The CDR3 goes on 1 residue after the read ends, and that part is filled in from the germline J gene. V lost 0 bases and J 0 bases, leaving 5 bases between the germline ends. This CDR3 is built from 15 residues. Germline CDR1 LGHNA, CDR2 YSYQKL.

About this clone itself: Genes and germline are mouse. The read ends 1 residue before the CDR3 terminus; that terminus is restored from the germline J gene. The V and J genes are TRBV4 and TRBJ2-7, with 10 bases matching TRBD2. Germline assignment: CDR1 LGHDT and CDR2 YNNKQL (reference sequence). Trimming at V came to 5 bases and at J to 2 bases, leaving 3 bases not matched to a gene. The CDR3 consists of 14 residues. CDR3 DNA, as far as it was read: TGTGCCAGCAGCCGCGGGACTGGGGCCTATGAACAGTAC. Translated, it gives CASSRGTGAYEQY. The whole CDR3 sequence is CASSRGTGAYEQYF.

Of note for this clone: The genes and germline here are from mouse. The read terminates 1 residue ahead of where the CDR3 ends, so the germline J gene completes it. The V call is TRBV4, the J call TRBJ1-5; TRBD1 matches 10 bases. Germline trimming cut 6 bases from V and 4 bases from J; bases unmatched to any gene: 0. The germline V gene encodes CDR1 LGHDT and CDR2 YNNKQL (reference sequence). The CDR3 extends over 13 amino acids. The covered CDR3 bases are TGTGCCAGCAGGGACAGGGGGAACCAGGCTCCGCTT. It translates to CASRDRGNQAPL. The complete CDR3 protein is CASRDRGNQAPLF.

With regard to this clone: Mouse gene names and germline throughout. The read gets to within 1 residue of the CDR3 end, and the germline J gene fills in the rest. Other DNA sequences of this sample code for an identical CDR3. The gene calls are TRBV2 and TRBJ2-2, with a possible D match to TRBD1 (6 bases). V lost 5 bases and J lost 0, with 7 bases in between. The CDR3 sequence is 14 residues long. Germline V gene data show CDR1 as LGHNA and CDR2 as YSYQKL. CDR3 sequence reads: CASSGTPNTGQLYF. The sequenced part of the CDR3 DNA is TGTGCCAGCAGCGGGACACCAAACACCGGGCAGCTCTAC.

Notes on this clone: Here the gene names and germline are mouse. The read gets to within 1 residue of the CDR3 end, and the germline J gene fills in the rest. The genes are TRBV14 and TRBJ2-5; TRBD1 agrees at 7 bases. V lost 2 bases, J lost 4 bases, and 4 bases stayed unmatched. In germline, CDR1 is SGHDT, CDR2 FRDEAV. CDR3 length: 14 amino acids. The sequenced CDR3 bases are TGTGCCAGCAGTTTAGGTGGGACAGAAGACACCCAGTAC. It codes for CASSLGGTEDTQY. The whole CDR3 sequence is CASSLGGTEDTQYF.

About this clone itself: Mouse names are used for the genes. With the read ending 1 residue before the CDR3 end, the germline J gene is used to fill in that end. V and J are TRBV29 and TRBJ2-4; 9 bases match TRBD2. Germline assignment: CDR1 MSHET and CDR2 SYDVDS. The CDR3 sequence is 16 residues long. J lost 3 bases, V lost 1 base, and 5 bases had no gene match. The sequenced part of the CDR3 DNA is TGTGCTAGCAGTTTATTTCTACTGGGGGGCCAAAACACCTTGTAC. Its translation: CASSLFLLGGQNTLY. The full CDR3 is CASSLFLLGGQNTLYF.

Of note for this clone: Gene names follow the mouse nomenclature. The CDR3 goes on 1 residue after the read ends, and that part is filled in from the germline J gene. The V gene is TRBV5, the J gene TRBJ1-6; the D is unclear. TRBJ1-6 counts as an open reading frame of uncertain function. In germline, CDR1 is LGHNA, CDR2 YNLKQL (reference sequence). CDR3 length equals 16 residues. Trimming removed 4 bases from V and 0 bases from J, with 10 bases in between. Partial CDR3 DNA: TGTGCCAGCAGCCTCCGGCAGTCTTCCTATAATTCGCCCCTCTAC. Its protein product is CASSLRQSSYNSPLY. The whole CDR3 protein is CASSLRQSSYNSPLYF.

As regards this clone: The genes and germline here are from mouse. Sequencing ends 1 residue short of the CDR3 end; the germline J gene provides the rest. The genes are TRBV5 and TRBJ1-1; D perhaps matches TRBD1 (5 bases). The germline gives CDR1 LGHNA, CDR2 YNLKQL (reference sequence). V was shortened by 2 bases and J by 2 bases, with 6 bases between the two germline ends. CDR3 length: 13 amino acids. The CDR3 sequence is CASSQQGNTEVFF. Partial CDR3 DNA: TGTGCCAGCAGCCAACAGGGTAACACAGAAGTCTTC.

A remark on this clone: The genes are named according to mouse. From the germline J gene comes the end of the CDR3, since the read stops 1 residue before it. This chain uses TRBV4 with TRBJ2-4; D is possibly TRBD2 (6 bases). V was cut by 6 bases and J by 0 bases, with 10 bases left in between. This CDR3 is built from 14 residues. Germline lookup yields CDR1 LGHDT and CDR2 YNNKQL (reference sequence). CDR3 in amino acids: CASRHGTSQNTLYF. The CDR3 DNA, read in part, is TGTGCCAGCAGACACGGGACTAGTCAAAACACCTTGTAC.

As for this clone: Each gene name is a mouse one. The CDR3 extends 1 residue past the end of the read, so its final part is completed from the germline J gene. The rearrangement joins TRBV2 to TRBJ2-3, with 7 positions matching TRBD1. Germline loops: CDR1 LGHNA, CDR2 YSYQKL. Trimming at V came to 1 base and at J to 0 bases, leaving 4 bases not matched to a gene. The CDR3 runs 16 residues. The CDR3: CASSQGTGNSAETLYF. The part of the CDR3 DNA that was read is TGTGCCAGCAGCCAAGGGACAGGAAATAGTGCAGAAACGCTGTAT.

Notes on this clone: The gene names given are mouse names. The read ends 1 residue before the CDR3 terminus; that terminus is restored from the germline J gene. The identical CDR3 is also encoded by other nucleotide sequences in the sample. The chain has TRBV2 and TRBJ2-5; 8 bases align to TRBD1. The CDR3 spans 15 residues. Germline V lookup: CDR1 LGHNA, CDR2 YSYQKL. Trimming removed 0 bases from V and 3 bases from J; junction bases left unmatched: 2. CDR3 residues: CASSQDWTGQDTQYF. Incomplete CDR3 DNA: TGTGCCAGCAGCCAAGATTGGACAGGGCAAGACACCCAGTAC.

Regarding this clone: The genes and germline here are from mouse. The sequence runs out 1 residue before the end of the CDR3; the remainder is reconstructed from the germline J gene. The chain uses TRBV13-2 and TRBJ2-1; D could derive from TRBD1 or TRBD2 (5 bases each). V was clipped by 0 bases and J by 1 base, with 5 bases between them. The CDR3 is made up of 14 amino acids. Germline CDR1 NNHNN, CDR2 SYGAGS (reference sequence). The CDR3 bases that were read are TGTGCCAGCGGTGATGGGGGGAACTATGCTGAGCAGTTC. This encodes CASGDGGNYAEQF. In full, the CDR3 reads CASGDGGNYAEQFF.

Worth noting for this clone: Gene labels here are mouse ones. The part of the CDR3 DNA that was read is TGTGCTAGCAGTTTAAGGGACAACACAGAAGTCTTC. It specifies CASSLRDNTEVF. The full CDR3 protein reads CASSLRDNTEVFF. The rearrangement joins TRBV29 to TRBJ1-1; a possible D gene is TRBD1 (5 bases). The sequence runs out 1 residue before the end of the CDR3; the remainder is reconstructed from the germline J gene. CDR3 size: 13 residues. The germline V gene encodes CDR1 MSHET and CDR2 SYDVDS. V shed 2 bases and J shed 2 bases, with 6 bases lying between them.

This clone was detected a few times. The germline and genes are mouse ones. From the germline J gene comes the end of the CDR3, since the read stops 1 residue before it. The chain has TRBV16 and TRBJ2-7, with TRBD2 identical over 10 bases. Germline CDR1 SGHSA, CDR2 FRNQAP. The length of the CDR3 is 15 residues. V lost 0 bases to trimming and J lost 5 bases; unmatched junction nucleotides: 4. The CDR3 sequence is CASSLDWGGADEQYF. CDR3 bases read: TGTGCAAGCAGCTTAGACTGGGGGGGCGCGGATGAACAGTAC. The full variable domain, completed using reference TRBV16 and TRBJ2-7, is NAGVIQTPRHKVTGKGQEATLWCEPISGHSAVFWYRQTIVQGLEFLTYFRNQAPIDDSGMPKERFSAQMPNQSHSTLKIQSTQPQDSAVYLCASSLDWGGADEQYFGPGTRLTVL.

Turning to this clone: Gene names follow the mouse nomenclature. Coverage ceases 1 residue before the CDR3 finishes, and the germline J gene fills in the end. The chain joins TRBV17 to TRBJ2-1; TRBD2 aligns across 12 bases. Trimming cost V 5 bases and J 1 base; bases outside gene matches: 3. Germline V gene sequence: CDR1 MNHDT, CDR2 YYDKIL. The CDR3 runs to 16 residues. CDR3 DNA (partial): TGTGCTAGCAGTCGGACTGGGGGGGGGAACTATGCTGAGCAGTTC. Amino acids: CASSRTGGGNYAEQF. The whole CDR3 sequence is CASSRTGGGNYAEQFF.

Worth noting for this clone: Gene names refer to mouse genes. The sequence runs out 1 residue before the end of the CDR3; the remainder is reconstructed from the germline J gene. This chain uses TRBV2 with TRBJ2-5, with no clear D. Trimming removed 4 bases at V and 7 bases at J, with 9 bases between. From germline, CDR1 is LGHNA and CDR2 YSYQKL. This CDR3 is 12 amino acids long. The CDR3 DNA, read in part, is TGTGCCAGCAGCCGGGAGAAAAACACCCAGTAC. It encodes CASSREKNTQY. The full-length CDR3 reads as CASSREKNTQYF.

As for this clone: Germline and genes here are mouse. The CDR3 end is not reached by the read, which stops 1 residue before it; the germline J gene fills it in. The chain uses TRBV13-2 and TRBJ2-4, with 7 bases fitting TRBD1. This CDR3 comprises 12 residues. Germline values: CDR1 NNHNN, CDR2 SYGAGS (reference sequence). Trimming cost V 1 base and J 8 bases; bases outside gene matches: 1. This CDR3 is CASGDPGGTLYF. The CDR3 DNA, read in part, is TGTGCCAGCGGTGATCCAGGGGGCACCTTGTAC.

About this clone itself: Gene labels here are mouse ones. With the read ending 1 residue before the CDR3 end, the germline J gene is used to fill in that end. J is TRBJ2-7 and V is TRBV13-2; 12 nucleotides agree with TRBD2. The CDR3 totals 15 residues. Germline assignment: CDR1 NNHNN and CDR2 SYGAGS (reference sequence). The J segment lost 6 bases and the V segment lost 0 bases, leaving 4 bases of the junction unmatched. The chain's CDR3 is CASGDARTGGGEQYF. The CDR3 bases that were read are TGTGCCAGCGGTGATGCCAGGACTGGGGGGGGTGAACAGTAC.

Note on this clone: Gene and germline names: mouse. The read ends 1 residue shy of where the CDR3 ends; the end is completed using the germline J gene. The chain uses TRBV14 and TRBJ2-4; TRBD2 matches 7 bases. The J segment lost 4 bases and the V segment lost 4 bases, leaving 3 bases of the junction unmatched. The CDR3 covers 13 residues. CDR1 and CDR2 (germline): SGHDT, FRDEAV. The covered CDR3 bases are TGTGCCAGCAGTCGACTGGGAGAAAACACCTTGTAC. Translating it yields CASSRLGENTLY. The full CDR3 protein is CASSRLGENTLYF. The full variable domain, its missing parts supplied by reference TRBV14 and TRBJ2-4, is EAGVTQSPRYAVLQEGQAVSFWCDPISGHDTLYWYQQPRDQGPQLLVYFRDEAVIDNSQLPSDRFSAVRPKGTNSTLKIQSAKQGDTATYLCASSRLGENTLYFGAGTRLSVL.

On this clone itself: Germline and genes here are mouse. The missing CDR3 end, 1 residue past where the read stops, is filled in from the germline J gene. J is TRBJ1-3 and V is TRBV30; no clear D gene. The CDR3 sequence is 12 residues long. From germline, CDR1 is SQVVS and CDR2 ANEGSEA. Trimming stripped 3 bases from V and 3 bases from J, with 6 bases between. CDR3 bases read: TGTAGTTCTAGGGGCTTTGGAAATACGCTCTAT. Encoded protein: CSSRGFGNTLY. The entire CDR3 protein is CSSRGFGNTLYF.